This TCR beta chain stems from a study of graft-versus-host responses after intestinal transplantation. Study as a whole: The study gave all recipients anti-thymocyte globulin induction, then tacrolimus and steroids for about 3 years.

Repertoires were generated with immunoSEQ multiplex PCR, while TCRdb's copy carries only in-frame clones and drops some. The table lists fewer than 25,000 clones, 70% to 90% of them singletons. The input for sequencing was PBMCs, taken just over 450 days after intestinal transplant. The origin of this receptor is a human patient who received an intestinal transplant, so some T cells may come from the graft donor.

CDR3 coding DNA: TGTGCCAGTGTGGGCGGACTACGGGTGAATGAGCAGTTCTTC. It codes for CASVGGLRVNEQFF. V and J are TRBV6-1 and TRBJ2-1, with TRBD2 as a possible D gene (6 bases). CDR3 length equals 14 residues. V lost 9 bases to trimming and J lost 7 bases, with 19 bases between them. The germline V gene encodes CDR1 MNHNS and CDR2 SASEGT.